This TCR beta chain emerged from a study of shared clonotypes between healthy human individuals. General observations from the study: Limitation of the genetic and exposure-history diversity represented came from the few donors. Among donors, clonotype sharing was expected to be affected by sequencing depth.

As concerns this clone: The antigen is unknown. Other nucleotide sequences in the sample specify the same CDR3.

The authors loaded around 200 ng DNA, 30,000 to 35,000 T cell genomes, into sorted-subset replicate PCRs. Generated by immunoSEQ multiplex PCR, the TCRdb table keeps only in-frame clones and is missing some. The table has approximately 2.5 million clones, 93% seen once. The donors, healthy adults who were HIV-negative, had experienced no recent acute infections or vaccinations. Per germline, CDR1 MDHEN and CDR2 SYDVKM. This CDR3 has 15 amino acids. J was trimmed by 2 bases and V by 5 bases; bases with no gene match: 9. The sequence derives from a man aged 18 to 35 in good health. Some clones in this sample may be carry-over from other donors' samples. This chain connects TRBV28 to TRBJ2-7, with 7 nucleotides matching TRBD1. Sequencing used naive CD4+ T cells from PBMCs. As to subset: CD45RA+ positively selected. In DNA, the CDR3 is TGTGCCAGCAGTCGAGACAGGGAAAGAACCTACGAGCAGTACTTC. Translated, it gives CASSRDRERTYEQYF.